Below, one T cell receptor beta chain is given with its context. Its target is unknown. Not enrolled were patients with uncontrolled infection, other autoimmune disease, pregnancy or lactation. The sample is drawn from a study of T cells in Graves' hyperthyroidism and ophthalmopathy. Amplified regions were TCR beta CDR3 sequences from RNA transcripts. The HTBI set primed first-round TCR CDR3 RT-PCR. TCRdb passed the multiplex PCR reads through MiXCR, listing each CDR3 protein once. The repertoire consists of 550,000 to 600,000 distinct CDR3 sequences, with 16% occurring once and the leading ten covering roughly 18%. The length of the CDR3 is 16 residues. V dropped 5 bases and J dropped 4; count of bases not matched to a gene: 9. Germline V gene data show CDR1 as MNHNS and CDR2 as SASEGT. Overall study results and limits: Stable hyperthyroidism and ophthalmopathy were separated using 13 V-J signatures.

The sequencing input was blood. This receptor was identified in a woman younger than 35 with Graves' hyperthyroidism. The chain has TRBV6-1 and TRBJ1-2; 11 positions match TRBD1. The CDR3 coding sequence is TGTGCCAGCAGTCCAGGGACAGGGGGAAGTTCCTATGGCTACACCTTC. Translated: CASSPGTGGSSYGYTF.